What follows are 32 T cell receptor beta chains derived from one specimen sequenced in a study of shared clonotypes between healthy human individuals. Here immunoSEQ multiplex PCR was the method, and the copy in TCRdb shows in-frame clones only, minus some. Of just over 2,000,000 clones in the sample, about 94% were seen once. CD45RO-negative, CCR7-positively selected cells formed the naive CD8 fraction, excluding terminally differentiated effector memory CD45RA+ cells. What was sequenced was naive CD8+ T cells sorted from blood. The receptor source for this set is a man aged 18 to 35 in good health.

This chain uses TRBV9 with TRBJ2-7; the D is unclear. Germline lookup yields CDR1 SGDLS and CDR2 YYNGEE. The CDR3 covers 14 residues. The V gene lost 4 bases and the J gene lost 2 bases, with 13 bases spanning the gap. In DNA form, the CDR3 reads TGTGCCAGCAGCCCGGGCGCGTCCACCTACGAGCAGTACTTC. Residues: CASSPGASTYEQYF.

Note on this clone: Different DNA sequences within this sample yield the same CDR3. The J gene is TRBJ2-7, the V gene TRBV6-1, with D unclear. Germline CDR1 is MNHNS and CDR2 is SASEGT. V lost 1 base and J lost 4, with 8 bases in between. The CDR3 loop spans 13 amino acids. This CDR3 reads CASSEGVSYEQYF. The CDR3 DNA reads TGTGCCAGCAGTGAAGGGGTCAGTTACGAGCAGTACTTC.

The rearrangement joins TRBV9 to TRBJ2-1; D is unresolved. CDR1 and CDR2 (germline): SGDLS, YYNGEE. Trimming took off 0 bases at V and 6 bases at J, with 10 bases between the two ends. This CDR3 is 14 amino acids long. CDR3 residues: CASSVEAVGNEQFF. CDR3 nucleotide sequence: TGTGCCAGCAGCGTAGAGGCCGTCGGCAATGAGCAGTTCTTC.

This clone has just a few counts. The sample has other DNA sequences that encode this CDR3 too. V usage is TRBV19 and J usage is TRBJ2-7; D is possibly TRBD2 (6 bases). Germline V lookup: CDR1 LNHDA, CDR2 SQIVND (reference sequence). Trimming took 5 bases from V and 0 from J, leaving 8 bases between them. The CDR3 extends over 13 amino acids. The CDR3: CASSSGSSYEQYF. CDR3 sequence (DNA): TGTGCCAGTAGTTCCGGGAGCTCCTACGAGCAGTACTTC.

The chain employs TRBV7-9 and TRBJ2-1, with 7 bases identical to TRBD2. Germline V gene lookup returns CDR1 SEHNR and CDR2 FQNEAQ (reference sequence). The CDR3 spans 15 residues. Unmatched junction bases numbered 10, after V lost 7 bases and J lost 4 bases. CDR3 amino acids: CASTSGTLFYNEQFF. CDR3 DNA sequence: TGTGCCAGCACCAGCGGGACTCTATTTTACAATGAGCAGTTCTTC.

V and J are TRBV4-1 and TRBJ2-3, with D maybe TRBD2 (5 bases). The CDR3 has 13 residues. The V end lost 8 bases, the J end lost 1 base, and 10 bases lay between the germline ends. Germline V gene data show CDR1 as MGHRA and CDR2 as YSYEKL. The CDR3 coding sequence is TGCGCCAGCCGAGGACTCGGCACAGATACGCAGTATTTT. This gives the protein CASRGLGTDTQYF.

The rearrangement uses TRBV27 and TRBJ2-5; 7 nucleotides agree with TRBD2. CDR1 is MNHEY, CDR2 SMNVEV, per germline (reference sequence). This CDR3 has 15 residues. After removal of 7 bases from V and 1 base from J, the junction contained 9 bases not matched to a gene. CDR3 nucleotide sequence: TGTGCCAGCACTCCACTGGGCGGGGGCCAAGAGACCCAGTACTTC. Residues: CASTPLGGGQETQYF.

This clone was observed once. The genes are TRBV14 and TRBJ2-5; the match to TRBD2 covers 14 bases. CDR3 size: 20 residues. Germline CDR1 SGHDN, CDR2 FVKESK. J lost 2 bases, V lost 3 bases, and 14 bases had no gene match. The DNA of the CDR3 is TGTGCCAGCAGCCAGATGACCCAGGGACTAGCGGGAGTTTTTCAAGAGACCCAGTACTTC. As protein: CASSQMTQGLAGVFQETQYF.

The CDR3 DNA follows: TGTGCCAGCAGCTTAAATCCAGGGTCTGAGCAGTTCTTC. Its translation is CASSLNPGSEQFF. The chain has TRBV5-6 and TRBJ2-1; D might be TRBD1 (5 bases). V was cut by 2 bases and J by 9 bases, with 12 bases left in between. The germline gives CDR1 SGHDT, CDR2 YYEEEE. This CDR3 comprises 13 residues.

The rearrangement joins TRBV6-6 to TRBJ2-3, with a tentative D call TRBD2 (6 bases). Germline V gives CDR1 MNHNY, CDR2 SVGAGI (reference sequence). The V gene lost 8 bases and the J gene lost 2 bases, with 11 bases spanning the gap. This CDR3 comprises 13 residues. The CDR3 loop is CASSTSYTDTQYF. CDR3 DNA sequence: TGTGCCAGCTCTACTAGCTACACAGATACGCAGTATTTT.

The V call is TRBV30, the J call TRBJ2-5, with 11 bases fitting TRBD1. With V trimmed by 1 base and J by 5 bases, 6 bases remained unmatched. This CDR3 is 15 amino acids long. Germline V lookup: CDR1 GTSNPN, CDR2 SVGIG (reference sequence). The CDR3, as DNA: TGTGCCTGGAGTGCGGACAGGGGGCTCGGGGAGACCCAGTACTTC. Translated: CAWSADRGLGETQYF.

Regarding this clone: Other DNA sequences of this sample code for an identical CDR3. The chain combines TRBV6-5 with TRBJ1-5; D is unresolved. The length of the CDR3 is 13 residues. Germline lookup yields CDR1 MNHEY and CDR2 SVGAGI. Between the trimmed V and J ends, which lost 0 bases and 3 bases, there was a span of 3 bases. The CDR3 DNA sequence: TGTGCCAGCAGTTACTCGGACAATCAGCCCCAGCATTTT. Translation gives CASSYSDNQPQHF.

This chain connects TRBV9 to TRBJ2-1, with TRBD2 matching 8 bases. J lost 4 bases, V lost 3 bases, and 9 bases had no gene match. The CDR3 loop spans 16 amino acids. Germline lookup yields CDR1 SGDLS and CDR2 YYNGEE. The CDR3 loop is CASSAGRAELYNEQFF. CDR3 nucleotide sequence: TGTGCCAGCAGCGCCGGGAGGGCGGAGCTGTACAATGAGCAGTTCTTC.

In its sample, this clone was seen a few times. This chain joins TRBV5-1 and TRBJ2-1; D possibly corresponds to TRBD1 (5 bases). CDR3 size: 15 residues. V was cut by 1 base and J by 0 bases, with 8 bases left in between. The germline CDR1 and CDR2 sequences are SGHRS and YFSETQ. The CDR3 coding sequence is TGCGCCAGCAGCTTGAGGACAAGCTCCTACAATGAGCAGTTCTTC. Protein: CASSLRTSSYNEQFF.

CDR3 sequence (DNA): TGCGCCAGCAGCCAACTCCAGGACGGAAGCTCCTACGAGCAGTACTTC. This translates into CASSQLQDGSSYEQYF. The chain is built from TRBV4-1 and TRBJ2-7; D unresolved. The CDR3 is made up of 16 amino acids. The ends were cut back, 2 bases at V and 0 bases at J, with 14 bases in the middle. CDR1 and CDR2 from the germline V gene are MGHRA and YSYEKL.

This clone has only one observation. The V call is TRBV27, the J call TRBJ1-4; D is ambiguous. The germline V gene encodes CDR1 MNHEY and CDR2 SMNVEV (reference sequence). The V end was cut by 6 bases, the J end by 7 bases, with 21 bases between. The CDR3 has 16 amino acids. The CDR3 loop reads CASSPFPGSRPEKLFF. Here the CDR3 DNA reads TGTGCCAGCAGCCCTTTTCCCGGGTCCCGTCCTGAAAAACTGTTTTTT.

Turning to this clone: This same CDR3 is encoded by further DNA sequences in the sample. The rearrangement joins TRBV6-5 to TRBJ2-7; D remains unclear. The CDR3 runs to 13 residues. V lost 2 bases, J lost 0 bases, and 5 bases lay in between. Germline CDR1 is MNHEY and CDR2 is SVGAGI. The CDR3 reads CASSYLGSYEQYF. CDR3 bases: TGTGCCAGCAGTTACCTGGGCTCCTACGAGCAGTACTTC.

The chain couples TRBV13 to TRBJ2-2; 9 positions match TRBD1. CDR1 and CDR2 from the germline V gene are PRHDT and FYEKMQ (reference sequence). Trimming took 6 bases from V and 7 from J; bases not matched to a gene: 6. The CDR3 covers 14 residues. The CDR3 sequence is CASSRDREDGELFF. CDR3 nucleotides: TGTGCCAGCAGTAGGGACAGGGAAGACGGGGAGCTGTTTTTT. Using reference TRBV13 and TRBJ2-2 for the parts outside the CDR3, the full variable domain is AAGVIQSPRHLIKEKRETATLKCYPIPRHDTVYWYQQGPGQDPQFLISFYEKMQSDKGSIPDRFSAQQFSDYHSELNMSSLELGDSALYFCASSRDREDGELFFGEGSRLTVL.

Points on this clone: The sample contains more than one DNA sequence encoding this CDR3. V is TRBV7-9 and J is TRBJ2-3; D remains ambiguous. Looked up from germline, CDR1 is SEHNR and CDR2 is FQNEAQ (reference sequence). V was clipped by 0 bases and J by 6 bases, with 7 bases between them. The CDR3 is 13 residues long. CDR3 nucleotides: TGTGCCAGCAGCTTAGCTATAGAGGATACGCAGTATTTT. It encodes CASSLAIEDTQYF.

This clone was observed a few times. This sequence joins TRBV27 and TRBJ1-6, with unresolved D. Trimming left V 4 bases short and J 4 bases short, with 8 bases between. Germline loops: CDR1 MNHEY, CDR2 SMNVEV (reference sequence). This CDR3 spans 14 amino acids. The chain's CDR3 is CASSSQEYNSPLHF. CDR3 nucleotide sequence: TGTGCCAGCAGTTCCCAGGAATATAATTCACCCCTCCACTTT.

The chain links TRBV5-8 to TRBJ2-7, with a possible D match to TRBD1 (6 bases). With 2 bases removed from V and 3 bases from J, the gap between germline ends came to 9 bases. The V gene's germline CDR1 is SGHTS and CDR2 YDEGEE. This CDR3 region has 13 residues. CDR3 protein: CASSFGTNYEQYF. CDR3 in DNA: TGTGCCAGCAGCTTCGGGACAAACTACGAGCAGTACTTC.

The genes are TRBV7-3 and TRBJ2-7, with TRBD1 matching 7 bases. V was pared by 6 bases and J by 3 bases, with 11 bases of the junction left unmatched. CDR1 and CDR2 from the germline V gene are SGHTA and FQGTGA. This CDR3 spans 15 amino acids. The CDR3 spells CASSIFTGQNYEQYF. Written as DNA, the CDR3 is TGTGCCAGCAGTATTTTCACGGGACAGAACTACGAGCAGTACTTC.

The genes are TRBV4-1 and TRBJ2-1; D uncertain. From germline, CDR1 is MGHRA and CDR2 YSYEKL. The CDR3 is made up of 13 amino acids. Trimming pared 4 bases from V and 6 bases from J, leaving 10 bases between. The CDR3 sequence is CASSLEPINEQFF. The DNA for the CDR3 is TGCGCCAGCAGCCTTGAACCGATCAATGAGCAGTTCTTC.

The chain has TRBV6-5 and TRBJ2-5, with 11 positions matching TRBD2. CDR1 and CDR2 from the germline V gene are MNHEY and SVGAGI. This CDR3 contains 16 residues. V shed 4 bases and J 1 base; nucleotides not matched to a gene: 5. The CDR3, as DNA: TGTGCCAGCAGTTCCACTAGCGGGGGAAGCCAAGAGACCCAGTACTTC. Its translation is CASSSTSGGSQETQYF.

The chain has TRBV2 and TRBJ2-7, with a tentative D call TRBD1 (6 bases). Trimming pared 6 bases from V and 2 bases from J, leaving 14 bases between. The CDR3 loop spans 14 amino acids. Germline loops: CDR1 SNHLY, CDR2 FYNNEI. CDR3 sequence: CASRVQGYAYEQYF. DNA for the CDR3: TGTGCCAGCAGGGTCCAGGGGTACGCCTACGAGCAGTACTTC.

The chain joins TRBV29-1 to TRBJ1-4; D is unresolved. Per germline, CDR1 SQVTM and CDR2 ANQGSEA. CDR3 length: 12 amino acids. Trimming shortened V by 2 bases and J by 4 bases, and 5 bases separated the two germline ends. CDR3 loop: CSVESGNEKLFF. CDR3 DNA: TGCAGCGTTGAATCCGGTAATGAAAAACTGTTTTTT.

The chain carries TRBV9 and TRBJ1-1; 10 nucleotides line up with TRBD1. In germline, CDR1 is SGDLS, CDR2 YYNGEE. The V and J ends lost 3 bases and 6 bases, in that order; junction bases with no gene match: 8. This CDR3 region has 15 residues. The CDR3 protein is CASSARDRGVSEAFF. CDR3 coding DNA: TGTGCCAGCAGCGCCCGGGACAGGGGCGTCTCTGAAGCTTTCTTT.

This clone was seen only once. V gene TRBV7-8 combines with J gene TRBJ1-4; D not resolved. CDR3 length equals 15 residues. Trimming took off 4 bases at V and 0 bases at J, with 9 bases between the two ends. The germline gives CDR1 SGHVS, CDR2 FQNEAQ. The CDR3 here is CASSSLDPTNEKLFF. CDR3 coding DNA: TGTGCCAGCAGCTCCCTAGACCCAACTAATGAAAAACTGTTTTTT.

In this sample, this clone turned up once. The chain links TRBV27 to TRBJ2-2, with D perhaps matching TRBD2 (5 bases). Trimming pared 6 bases from V and 0 bases from J, leaving 11 bases between. The V gene's germline CDR1 is MNHEY and CDR2 SMNVEV (reference sequence). This CDR3 spans 15 amino acids. The CDR3 is CASRSGDPNTGELFF. The CDR3 nucleotides read TGTGCCAGCAGATCCGGGGATCCGAACACCGGGGAGCTGTTTTTT.

The J gene is TRBJ2-2, the V gene TRBV11-3; 9 positions match TRBD1. Losses at the gene ends were 5 bases for V and 1 base for J; bases not matched to a gene: 8. This CDR3 comprises 17 residues. The V gene's germline CDR1 is SGHNT and CDR2 YENEEA. The CDR3 here is CASSPRAGQGNTGELFF. The CDR3 region has the DNA TGTGCCAGCAGCCCTAGGGCGGGACAGGGGAACACCGGGGAGCTGTTTTTT. Full variable domain (outside the CDR3, taken from reference TRBV11-3 and TRBJ2-2): EAGVVQSPRYKIIEKKQPVAFWCNPISGHNTLYWYLQNLGQGPELLIRYENEEAVDDSQLPKDRFSAERLKGVDSTLKIQPAELGDSAVYLCASSPRAGQGNTGELFFGEGSRLTVL.

V is TRBV29-1 and J is TRBJ1-4; D remains ambiguous. V gave up 7 bases and J gave up 8 bases, with 17 bases separating them. The CDR3 consists of 13 residues. CDR1 is SQVTM, CDR2 ANQGSEA, per germline. CDR3 coding DNA: TGCAGCGCCGAGGCGGGTCGCGACGAAAAACTGTTTTTT. This sequence encodes CSAEAGRDEKLFF.

This clone was seen only once. The gene calls are TRBV9 and TRBJ2-7, with TRBD1 identical over 7 bases. This CDR3 has 15 residues. Germline assignment: CDR1 SGDLS and CDR2 YYNGEE. J gave up 0 bases and V 1 base, and 4 bases lay outside the gene matches. CDR3 in DNA: TGTGCCAGCAGCGTATCCGGGACAGTCTCCTACGAGCAGTACTTC. Translation gives CASSVSGTVSYEQYF.